Below are 14 T cell receptor beta chains sequenced from a single sample in a study of beta chain features in type 1 diabetes (dated by TCRdb to 2016 to 2018). The method was the immunoSEQ multiplex PCR assay. The High Capacity cDNA Reverse Transcription Kit was used to reverse transcribe all of the isolated RNA, meaning that expressed TCRB transcripts were what got sequenced. TCRdb took over this immuneACCESS table, retaining in-frame rearrangements with V and J assigned. Such tables are incomplete; in checked studies, under half of the missing clones stem from an unresolved V gene, and the remainder is unexplained. A total of around 240,000 clones appear in this sample, roughly 9.6% of them only once. The top ten hold under 0.035% of the sample. Sample: naive CD4+ T cells from blood. Per the publication, the cell subset or site label means: true naive CD4+ T cells. The receptors derive from a woman aged 18-30 years in good health.

This clone has more than one count but fewer than ten. The CDR3: CASTKWTSGGPFTDTQYF. CDR3 bases: TGTGCCAGCACCAAATGGACTAGCGGGGGGCCATTCACAGATACGCAGTATTTT. V is TRBV7-3 and J is TRBJ2-3; 14 bases map to TRBD2. Germline loops: CDR1 SGHTA, CDR2 FQGTGA. V lost 7 bases and J lost 2; bases outside the gene matches: 11. This CDR3 has 18 amino acids.

In this sample, this clone turned up a few times. This rearrangement joins TRBV7-2 to TRBJ2-3; perhaps TRBD1 as D (6 bases). The CDR3 is made up of 13 amino acids. V was shortened by 4 bases and J by 3 bases, with 8 bases between the two germline ends. CDR1 is SGHTA and CDR2 is FQGNSA in the germline V gene. CDR3 sequence (DNA): TGTGCCAGCAGCTCGCAGGGGACAGATACGCAGTATTTT. Translating gives CASSSQGTDTQYF.

A few counts support this clone. J is TRBJ2-3 and V is TRBV19; 11 positions match TRBD1. The CDR3 sequence is 15 residues long. With V trimmed by 9 bases and J by 2 bases, 7 bases remained unmatched. Germline V CDR1 and CDR2: LNHDA, SQIVND (reference sequence). The chain's CDR3 is CASAPDRGHTDTQYF. The DNA of the CDR3 is TGTGCCAGCGCACCGGACAGGGGGCACACAGATACGCAGTATTTT. Full variable domain (rest looked up from reference TRBV19 and TRBJ2-3): DGGITQSPKYLFRKEGQNVTLSCEQNLNHDAMYWYRQDPGQGLRLIYYSQIVNDFQKGDIAEGYSVSREKKESFPLTVTSAQKNPTAFYLCASAPDRGHTDTQYFGPGTRLTVL.

V is TRBV30 and J is TRBJ1-4; 7 nucleotides line up with TRBD1. Germline CDR1 GTSNPN, CDR2 SVGIG (reference sequence). The CDR3 has 14 residues. The ends lost 5 bases at V and 7 bases at J; junction bases unmatched: 10. Written as DNA, the CDR3 is TGTGCCTGGGGCCGGGACAGCCCAACTGAAAAACTGTTTTTT. It translates to CAWGRDSPTEKLFF.

This clone was observed a handful of times. The chain uses TRBV30 and TRBJ2-3; 8 nucleotides agree with TRBD2. This CDR3 is built from 15 residues. CDR1 is GTSNPN, CDR2 SVGIG, per germline (reference sequence). J lost 2 bases, V lost 2 bases, and 6 bases had no gene match. CDR3 nucleotides: TGTGCCTGGAGTTTAACTAGCGGATTCACAGATACGCAGTATTTT. As protein: CAWSLTSGFTDTQYF.

This clone was found many times. The V and J genes are TRBV29-1 and TRBJ2-6, with 8 positions matching TRBD1. V shed 7 bases and J 2 bases; nucleotides not matched to a gene: 10. This CDR3 is built from 16 residues. The germline gives CDR1 SQVTM, CDR2 ANQGSEA. The CDR3 region has the DNA TGCAGCGACGAGGACAGGGTGGTTGCTGGGGCCAACGTCCTGACTTTC. It encodes CSDEDRVVAGANVLTF.

This clone was counted between two and nine times. This chain joins TRBV6-1 and TRBJ2-5; 7 bases fit TRBD1. CDR3 length: 12 residues. Germline CDR1 MNHNS, CDR2 SASEGT. V was clipped by 10 bases and J by 3 bases; unmatched bases: 5. The CDR3 coding sequence is TGTGCCAATGGGGACAGAAAAGAGACCCAGTACTTC. Encoded protein: CANGDRKETQYF.

In its sample, this clone was seen many times. The chain recombines TRBV7-2 with TRBJ2-1, with TRBD2 matching 7 bases. The germline CDR1 and CDR2 sequences are SGHTA and FQGNSA. The CDR3 has 15 amino acids. With 1 base clipped from V and 3 bases from J, the junction kept 3 bases outside the gene matches. The CDR3 coding sequence is TGTGCCAGCAGCTTAGGTCGGGGGGACTACAATGAGCAGTTCTTC. Encoded protein: CASSLGRGDYNEQFF.

Of note for this clone: The sample carries other DNA sequences with the same CDR3. This chain uses TRBV5-1 with TRBJ2-3; no definite D call. Looked up from germline, CDR1 is SGHRS and CDR2 is YFSETQ. The CDR3 covers 12 residues. The ends were cut back, 4 bases at V and 0 bases at J, with 3 bases in the middle. CDR3 in amino acids: CASSLSTDTQYF. The CDR3 DNA reads TGCGCCAGCAGCCTTAGCACAGATACGCAGTATTTT.

This clone has more than one count but fewer than ten. The genes are TRBV30 and TRBJ1-2, with 10 bases that match TRBD1. This CDR3 contains 15 residues. Germline trimming cut 1 base from V and 6 bases from J; bases unmatched to any gene: 8. Germline V gene data show CDR1 as GTSNPN and CDR2 as SVGIG (reference sequence). This chain's CDR3 is CAWSAPGQGSHGYTF. CDR3 DNA: TGTGCCTGGAGTGCCCCGGGACAGGGGAGTCATGGCTACACCTTC.

This clone was observed a few times. The chain employs TRBV6-1 and TRBJ2-1, with 13 bases identical to TRBD2. Per germline, CDR1 MNHNS and CDR2 SASEGT. J was trimmed by 5 bases and V by 6 bases; bases with no gene match: 1. The CDR3 sequence is 14 residues long. The CDR3 DNA reads as TGTGCCAGCAGGACTAGCGGGGGGAACAATGAGCAGTTCTTC. It specifies CASRTSGGNNEQFF.

V usage is TRBV5-1 and J usage is TRBJ2-2, with 9 bases lining up with TRBD1. This CDR3 comprises 19 residues. Germline CDR1 reads SGHRS; CDR2 reads YFSETQ. The V gene end was trimmed by 2 bases and the J gene end by 0 bases; junction bases not matched to a gene: 11. The CDR3 nucleotides read TGCGCCAGCAGCTTTGACCCGGACAGGGGAGTCCCGAACACCGGGGAGCTGTTTTTT. This gives the protein CASSFDPDRGVPNTGELFF.

The table lists this clone with a few counts. V and J are TRBV15 and TRBJ1-1; unclear D gene. Germline CDR1 reads LNHNV; CDR2 reads YYDKDF (reference sequence). The CDR3 runs 15 residues. V was cut by 0 bases and J by 1 base, with 9 bases left in between. CDR3 DNA: TGTGCCACCAGCAGAGAACAGCTGAAGAACACTGAAGCTTTCTTT. Protein sequence: CATSREQLKNTEAFF.

This clone was observed a few times. This chain uses TRBV29-1 with TRBJ1-1, with D possibly being TRBD1 (5 bases). Trimming took 7 bases from V and 5 from J, leaving 17 bases between them. CDR1 SQVTM and CDR2 ANQGSEA come from the germline V gene. CDR3 size: 13 residues. CDR3 sequence reads: CSAIPQGVTEAFF. Written as DNA, the CDR3 is TGCAGCGCCATCCCCCAGGGTGTTACTGAAGCTTTCTTT.